Listed here are 23 T cell receptor beta chains from one sample, sequenced in a study of cytomegalovirus exposure and HLA in healthy donors. A multiplex PCR was run with 60 Vbeta primers and 13 Jbeta primers. This table comes from immunoSEQ multiplex PCR, and its TCRdb copy is limited to in-frame clones, with some not included. The repertoire table contains 95,000 to 150,000 clones. Source material: PBMCs. The receptors derive from a man aged 18-30 years in good health and CMV-seronegative.

The chain employs TRBV5-1 and TRBJ1-2, with D possibly being TRBD1 (5 bases). The CDR3 has 15 amino acids. Germline lookup yields CDR1 SGHRS and CDR2 YFSETQ. V lost 0 bases and J lost 0, with 9 bases in between. The CDR3 is CASSLARQTNYGYTF. The CDR3 DNA reads TGCGCCAGCAGCTTGGCCCGACAGACTAACTATGGCTACACCTTC.

This sequence joins TRBV7-9 and TRBJ2-3; TRBD2 matches at 10 bases. The length of the CDR3 is 15 residues. Germline CDR1 reads SEHNR; CDR2 reads FQNEAQ (reference sequence). Trimming removed 5 bases from V and 5 bases from J; junction bases left unmatched: 7. The CDR3 spells CASSRTSGLRDTQYF. Written as DNA, the CDR3 is TGTGCCAGCAGCCGGACTAGCGGTCTGAGAGATACGCAGTATTTT.

The chain recombines TRBV5-6 with TRBJ2-1; a possible D gene is TRBD2 (5 bases). The V end lost 3 bases, the J end lost 9 bases, and 16 bases lay between the germline ends. Germline values: CDR1 SGHDT, CDR2 YYEEEE. The CDR3 runs to 14 residues. CDR3 region: CASSSWETYVEQFF. CDR3 nucleotides: TGTGCCAGCAGCTCCTGGGAGACCTATGTTGAGCAGTTCTTC.

The chain employs TRBV25-1 and TRBJ1-5; 9 bases align to TRBD1. Losses at the gene ends were 6 bases for V and 1 base for J; bases not matched to a gene: 7. Germline CDR1 is MGHDK and CDR2 is SYGVNS. There are 16 residues in the CDR3. This CDR3 reads CASSGTTGGSNQPQHF. The DNA of the CDR3 is TGTGCCAGCAGCGGAACAACAGGGGGCAGCAATCAGCCCCAGCATTTT.

The chain carries TRBV19 and TRBJ2-5; 9 bases line up with TRBD2. The V gene's germline CDR1 is LNHDA and CDR2 SQIVND (reference sequence). CDR3 length: 17 residues. The V and J ends lost 5 bases and 2 bases, in that order; junction bases with no gene match: 12. The CDR3 reads CASSSEPTSGTQETQYF. The CDR3 DNA sequence: TGTGCCAGTAGTTCTGAACCGACTAGCGGCACTCAAGAGACCCAGTACTTC. Combining the CDR3 with reference TRBV19 and TRBJ2-5 gives the whole variable domain DGGITQSPKYLFRKEGQNVTLSCEQNLNHDAMYWYRQDPGQGLRLIYYSQIVNDFQKGDIAEGYSVSREKKESFPLTVTSAQKNPTAFYLCASSSEPTSGTQETQYFGPGTRLLVL.

The gene calls are TRBV14 and TRBJ2-5; D possibly corresponds to TRBD2 (5 bases). The V gene lost 0 bases and the J gene lost 7 bases, with 21 bases spanning the gap. The CDR3 has 17 residues. Germline CDR1 SGHDN, CDR2 FVKESK. The CDR3 DNA is TGTGCCAGCAGCCAAGATAAAGGCTTTTCCGAGGGTGCGACCCAGTACTTC. This translates into CASSQDKGFSEGATQYF. Full variable domain (remainder filled in from reference TRBV14 and TRBJ2-5): EAGVTQFPSHSVIEKGQTVTLRCDPISGHDNLYWYRRVMGKEIKFLLHFVKESKQDESGMPNNRFLAERTGGTYSTLKVQPAELEDSGVYFCASSQDKGFSEGATQYFGPGTRLLVL.

The chain employs TRBV20-1 and TRBJ2-1; D remains ambiguous. This CDR3 is built from 11 residues. Germline values: CDR1 DFQATT, CDR2 SNEGSKA (reference sequence). The V and J ends lost 8 bases and 7 bases respectively, with 12 bases between them. CDR3 DNA: TGCAGTCCCTTGGGCCCTAATGAGCAGTTCTTC. Residues: CSPLGPNEQFF.

The chain carries TRBV5-8 and TRBJ1-4, with TRBD1 as a possible D gene (5 bases). Germline CDR1 SGHTS, CDR2 YDEGEE. The V end lost 4 bases, the J end lost 8 bases, and 18 bases lay between the germline ends. The CDR3 runs to 15 residues. CDR3 region: CASSPGFGRDEKLFF. The CDR3 DNA is TGTGCCAGCAGCCCCGGGTTCGGGAGGGACGAAAAACTGTTTTTT.

The chain uses TRBV9 and TRBJ2-7, with 11 bases matching TRBD1. V lost 0 bases to trimming and J lost 7 bases; unmatched junction nucleotides: 3. This CDR3 has 14 amino acids. CDR1 and CDR2 (germline): SGDLS, YYNGEE. The CDR3 DNA reads TGTGCCAGCAGCGTAGGAGGGACAGGGGGAGAGCAGTACTTC. This gives the protein CASSVGGTGGEQYF.

The V call is TRBV5-1, the J call TRBJ2-3, with 9 bases identical to TRBD2. Trimming took 1 base from V and 4 from J; bases not matched to a gene: 4. Germline V gives CDR1 SGHRS, CDR2 YFSETQ. This CDR3 spans 15 amino acids. The CDR3 region has the DNA TGCGCCAGCAGCTTGCGGGGACTAGCATCAGATACGCAGTATTTT. Its protein is CASSLRGLASDTQYF.

The chain recombines TRBV15 with TRBJ2-1; 8 positions match TRBD2. The CDR3 is 14 amino acids. CDR1 and CDR2 from the germline V gene are LNHNV and YYDKDF (reference sequence). Losses at the gene ends were 6 bases for V and 7 bases for J; bases not matched to a gene: 8. CDR3 sequence reads: CATRREEVWNEQFF. As DNA, the CDR3 is TGTGCCACCAGGCGGGAGGAAGTGTGGAATGAGCAGTTCTTC.

The CDR3 loop reads CASSPSRWEQYF. The DNA of the CDR3 is TGTGCCAGCAGCCCCTCTAGGTGGGAGCAGTACTTC. The chain uses TRBV28 and TRBJ2-7; unclear D gene. V was shortened by 6 bases and J by 7 bases, with 13 bases between the two germline ends. The CDR3 covers 12 residues. Germline assignment: CDR1 MDHEN and CDR2 SYDVKM.

V usage is TRBV7-2 and J usage is TRBJ2-1; the match to TRBD1 covers 8 bases. CDR1 is SGHTA, CDR2 FQGNSA, per germline. J was trimmed by 5 bases and V by 1 base; bases with no gene match: 7. CDR3 length: 16 residues. The CDR3 here is CASSLEGAGGHNEQFF. The CDR3 DNA reads TGTGCCAGCAGCTTAGAGGGCGCAGGGGGCCACAATGAGCAGTTCTTC.

The V gene is TRBV7-6, the J gene TRBJ2-3; D might be TRBD2 (6 bases). Deletions cut 5 bases from V and 2 bases from J, with 14 bases between. The V gene's germline CDR1 is SGHVS and CDR2 FNYEAQ. This CDR3 has 15 amino acids. In DNA form, the CDR3 reads TGTGCCAGCAGCCTTAGCCTGCGGGACACAGATACGCAGTATTTT. It is translated as CASSLSLRDTDTQYF.

V gene TRBV7-2 combines with J gene TRBJ2-7; TRBD2 might be the D (5 bases). Germline V gives CDR1 SGHTA, CDR2 FQGNSA. The CDR3 spans 13 residues. Trimming cost V 7 bases and J 0 bases, with 10 bases left between them. DNA of the CDR3: TGTGCCAGCAAAGGGAGATACTCCTACGAGCAGTACTTC. It specifies CASKGRYSYEQYF.

This chain links TRBV25-1 with TRBJ2-7, with D tentatively TRBD2 (7 bases). Germline values: CDR1 MGHDK, CDR2 SYGVNS. This CDR3 has 14 residues. The germline V and J ends were trimmed by 2 bases and 6 bases, with 14 bases remaining between them. This CDR3 is CASSEEGGGGEQYF. Written as DNA, the CDR3 is TGTGCCAGCAGTGAAGAAGGGGGGGGTGGCGAGCAGTACTTC.

The V gene is TRBV7-9, the J gene TRBJ1-2; D uncertain. CDR1 and CDR2 from the germline V gene are SEHNR and FQNEAQ (reference sequence). V shed 1 base and J shed 4 bases, with 10 bases lying between them. The CDR3 consists of 14 residues. The CDR3 here is CASSLGVGVYGYTF. The CDR3 coding sequence is TGTGCCAGCAGCTTAGGGGTGGGCGTCTATGGCTACACCTTC.

CDR3 sequence reads: CASSFLGETQYF. The CDR3 nucleotides are TGTGCCAGCAGTTTTCTAGGAGAGACCCAGTACTTC. The chain recombines TRBV28 with TRBJ2-5; no definite D call. The length of the CDR3 is 12 residues. The V end was cut by 3 bases, the J end by 4 bases, with 6 bases between. Germline CDR1 is MDHEN and CDR2 is SYDVKM.

J is TRBJ1-1 and V is TRBV7-8, with D tentatively TRBD1 (6 bases). CDR3 length: 15 residues. With 0 bases removed from V and 2 bases from J, the gap between germline ends came to 10 bases. The germline V gene has CDR1 SGHVS and CDR2 FQNEAQ. The CDR3 here is CASSLAGHQNTEAFF. Written as DNA, the CDR3 is TGTGCCAGCAGCTTAGCGGGACACCAAAACACTGAAGCTTTCTTT.

The rearrangement uses TRBV27 and TRBJ1-1, with a tentative D call TRBD1 (6 bases). Trimming shortened V by 2 bases and J by 2 bases, and 9 bases separated the two germline ends. Germline loops: CDR1 MNHEY, CDR2 SMNVEV (reference sequence). The CDR3 totals 14 residues. CDR3 in amino acids: CASSLRGGNTEAFF. CDR3 coding DNA: TGTGCCAGCAGTTTAAGGGGGGGAAACACTGAAGCTTTCTTT.

The chain is built from TRBV5-4 and TRBJ2-3; 8 bases line up with TRBD2. Germline V CDR1 and CDR2: SGHNT, YYREEE (reference sequence). The CDR3 is 15 amino acids. Germline trimming cut 6 bases from V and 0 bases from J; bases unmatched to any gene: 6. The CDR3 DNA follows: TGTGCCAGCAACAAGCGGGGGCCGAGCACAGATACGCAGTATTTT. Protein sequence: CASNKRGPSTDTQYF.

The chain links TRBV7-3 to TRBJ2-1; tentatively, D is TRBD1 (6 bases). V was clipped by 3 bases and J by 5 bases, with 14 bases between them. This CDR3 region has 15 residues. CDR1 is SGHTA and CDR2 is FQGTGA in the germline V gene. The CDR3 region is CASSFRGFGDNEQFF. Here the CDR3 DNA reads TGTGCCAGCAGCTTCAGGGGATTTGGCGACAATGAGCAGTTCTTC.

The CDR3 DNA follows: TGCGCCAGCAGTCAATCTGGTCCAGGGACCTACGAGCAGTACTTC. Its protein is CASSQSGPGTYEQYF. The genes are TRBV23-1 and TRBJ2-7; TRBD1 is a possible D gene (5 bases). TRBV23-1 is an open reading frame whose function is uncertain. The CDR3 covers 15 residues. The V end lost 0 bases, the J end lost 2 bases, and 11 bases lay between the germline ends.